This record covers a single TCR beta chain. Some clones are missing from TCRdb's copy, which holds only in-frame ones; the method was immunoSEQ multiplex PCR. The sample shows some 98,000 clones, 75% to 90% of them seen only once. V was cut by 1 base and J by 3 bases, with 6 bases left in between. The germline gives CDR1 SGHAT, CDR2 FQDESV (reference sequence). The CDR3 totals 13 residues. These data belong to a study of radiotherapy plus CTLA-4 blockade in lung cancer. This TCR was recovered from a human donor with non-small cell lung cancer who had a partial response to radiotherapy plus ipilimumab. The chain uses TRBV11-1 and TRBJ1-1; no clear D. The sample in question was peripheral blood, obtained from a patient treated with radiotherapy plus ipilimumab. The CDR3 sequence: CASSLGGDTEAFF. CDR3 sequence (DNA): TGTGCCAGCAGCTTAGGGGGAGACACTGAAGCTTTCTTT.